These 25 T cell receptor beta chains came from one sample sequenced in a study of shared clonotypes between healthy human individuals. Here immunoSEQ multiplex PCR was the method, and the copy in TCRdb shows in-frame clones only, minus some. This table holds about 2.4 million clones, approximately 93% found once. The sequencing sample was made of naive CD4+ T cells from PBMCs. The subset here: CD45RA+ positively selected. Every receptor here comes from a man between 18 and 35 years old in good health. Some clones in this sample may be carry-over from other donors' samples.

This clone has a handful of counts. The chain links TRBV20-1 to TRBJ1-1, with D perhaps matching TRBD1 (5 bases). Per germline, CDR1 DFQATT and CDR2 SNEGSKA (reference sequence). The CDR3 covers 9 residues. This chain's CDR3 is CSATGEAFF. The CDR3 coding sequence is TGCAGCGCGACGGGGGAGGCTTTCTTT.

To note about this clone: This same CDR3 is encoded by further DNA sequences in the sample. The V and J genes are TRBV7-9 and TRBJ2-7; D unclear. Trimming pared 3 bases from V and 6 bases from J, leaving 3 bases between. Germline V gives CDR1 SEHNR, CDR2 FQNEAQ (reference sequence). CDR3 size: 10 residues. The CDR3 DNA reads TGTGCCAGCAGCTTGGGCGAGCAGTACTTC. It yields the protein CASSLGEQYF.

A single count supports this clone. V and J are TRBV5-1 and TRBJ2-3; 11 bases match TRBD2. This CDR3 region has 18 residues. V trimming: 0 bases; J trimming: 2 bases; junction bases outside the gene matches: 8. Germline loops: CDR1 SGHRS, CDR2 YFSETQ. As DNA, the CDR3 is TGCGCCAGCAGCTTGGGGGCTAGCGGGAGGTCTTTCACAGATACGCAGTATTTT. As protein: CASSLGASGRSFTDTQYF.

This clone was seen once. The rearrangement links TRBV28 to TRBJ2-1; TRBD2 matches at 10 bases. V trimming: 11 bases; J trimming: 2 bases; junction bases outside the gene matches: 12. The CDR3 is made up of 16 amino acids. Germline CDR1 MDHEN, CDR2 SYDVKM. CDR3 amino acids: CAGASGRFRTYNEQFF. CDR3 nucleotides: TGTGCCGGGGCTAGCGGGAGATTCAGGACCTACAATGAGCAGTTCTTC.

The rearrangement uses TRBV29-1 and TRBJ2-1; 7 nucleotides match TRBD1. The CDR3 has 13 residues. Germline CDR1 and CDR2: SQVTM and ANQGSEA. V shed 4 bases and J 6 bases; nucleotides not matched to a gene: 6. CDR3 DNA: TGCAGCGTTGCCGGGACAGCAGGCAATGAGCAGTTCTTC. Encoded protein: CSVAGTAGNEQFF.

The rearrangement joins TRBV7-8 to TRBJ2-7; 7 bases match TRBD1. V lost 5 bases, J lost 2 bases, and 9 bases stayed unmatched. Germline-derived CDR1 and CDR2 are SGHVS and FQNEAQ. This CDR3 region has 15 residues. CDR3 DNA sequence: TGTGCCAGCAGCCGGGCCGGGACAGAGACCTACGAGCAGTACTTC. Amino acid sequence: CASSRAGTETYEQYF.

This chain joins TRBV4-2 and TRBJ2-3; a possible D gene is TRBD2 (6 bases). Germline values: CDR1 LGHNA, CDR2 YNFKEQ. The V end lost 5 bases, the J end lost 0 bases, and 9 bases lay between the germline ends. The CDR3 is made up of 14 amino acids. The CDR3 DNA reads TGTGCCAGCAGCAATAGCGGAAGCACAGATACGCAGTATTTT. Translating gives CASSNSGSTDTQYF.

The chain has TRBV5-6 and TRBJ1-2; 8 bases map to TRBD1. The CDR3 runs to 14 residues. Germline V lookup: CDR1 SGHDT, CDR2 YYEEEE. Germline trimming cut 2 bases from V and 1 base from J; bases unmatched to any gene: 1. CDR3 DNA: TGTGCCAGCAGCTTAGACAGGGGTAACTATGGCTACACCTTC. Translation gives CASSLDRGNYGYTF.

Details on this clone: The junction and the germline gene differ at one end; a read error may be behind it. J is TRBJ1-4 and V is TRBV7-9; 7 nucleotides line up with TRBD1. The CDR3 totals 18 residues. The germline CDR1 and CDR2 sequences are SEHNR and FQNEAQ (reference sequence). The CDR3 loop reads CAATDRSSSFATNEKLFF. The CDR3 DNA reads TGCGCCGCCACGGACAGGTCTTCCTCATTTGCAACTAATGAAAAACTGTTTTTT.

This chain joins TRBV5-4 and TRBJ1-5; TRBD1 is a possible D gene (5 bases). This CDR3 spans 15 amino acids. The germline V and J ends were trimmed by 4 bases and 5 bases, with 16 bases remaining between them. Per the germline V gene, CDR1 is SGHNT and CDR2 is YYREEE (reference sequence). The CDR3 nucleotides read TGTGCCAGCAGCCCCGGGACGGACAAATATCAGCCCCAGCATTTT. Protein sequence: CASSPGTDKYQPQHF.

This clone occurred once. V usage is TRBV5-1 and J usage is TRBJ2-5, with 11 bases aligning to TRBD2. Per germline, CDR1 SGHRS and CDR2 YFSETQ. J was trimmed by 4 bases and V by 1 base; bases with no gene match: 9. This CDR3 region has 17 residues. The CDR3 nucleotides are TGCGCCAGCAGCTTGTGGGTTAGCGGGAGGGCCAGAGAGACCCAGTACTTC. Its protein is CASSLWVSGRARETQYF.

V is TRBV7-9 and J is TRBJ1-2, with a tentative D call TRBD1 (6 bases). The CDR3 covers 17 residues. Per the germline V gene, CDR1 is SEHNR and CDR2 is FQNEAQ (reference sequence). V shed 5 bases and J shed 3 bases, with 22 bases lying between them. The CDR3 reads CASSPTGGDIIHYGYTF. In DNA, the CDR3 is TGTGCCAGCAGCCCCACGGGGGGGGACATAATACACTATGGCTACACCTTC. Combining the CDR3 with reference TRBV7-9 and TRBJ1-2 gives the whole variable domain DTGVSQNPRHKITKRGQNVTFRCDPISEHNRLYWYRQTLGQGPEFLTYFQNEAQLEKSRLLSDRFSAERPKGSFSTLEIQRTEQGDSAMYLCASSPTGGDIIHYGYTFGSGTRLTVV.

The CDR3 DNA is TGTGCCAGCACCCGGACAGGGATGGCAGATACGCAGTATTTT. It is translated as CASTRTGMADTQYF. The V and J genes are TRBV28 and TRBJ2-3; TRBD1 agrees at 8 bases. The CDR3 length is 14 residues. V lost 7 bases to trimming and J lost 4 bases; unmatched junction nucleotides: 7. The germline gives CDR1 MDHEN, CDR2 SYDVKM.

V is TRBV7-2 and J is TRBJ2-7, with 10 bases lining up with TRBD1. The CDR3 covers 15 residues. Germline trimming cut 3 bases from V and 5 bases from J; bases unmatched to any gene: 7. Germline V gene lookup returns CDR1 SGHTA and CDR2 FQGNSA. The CDR3 nucleotides are TGTGCCAGCAGCTTGCCGGGACAGGGGACCAACGAGCAGTACTTC. It specifies CASSLPGQGTNEQYF.

The V call is TRBV5-1, the J call TRBJ2-6, with no clear D. V was shortened by 4 bases and J by 0 bases, with 5 bases between the two germline ends. CDR3 length equals 14 residues. The germline V gene encodes CDR1 SGHRS and CDR2 YFSETQ. CDR3 residues: CASSRISGANVLTF. For the CDR3, the DNA is TGCGCCAGCAGCAGAATCTCTGGGGCCAACGTCCTGACTTTC.

The V and J genes are TRBV30 and TRBJ2-7; D is perhaps TRBD1 (7 bases). The CDR3 totals 13 residues. V was shortened by 1 base and J by 3 bases, with 10 bases between the two germline ends. Germline V gene sequence: CDR1 GTSNPN, CDR2 SVGIG (reference sequence). In DNA, the CDR3 is TGTGCCTGGAGTGGGAGGGGGCTCTACGAGCAGTACTTC. Translated, it gives CAWSGRGLYEQYF.

This chain uses TRBV9 with TRBJ2-2, with D hard to call. Per the germline V gene, CDR1 is SGDLS and CDR2 is YYNGEE. The CDR3 sequence is 14 residues long. Trimming left V 2 bases short and J 5 bases short, with 10 bases between. The CDR3 DNA sequence: TGTGCCAGCAGCGTCGCTCGGCTTACCGGGGAGCTGTTTTTT. The encoded protein is CASSVARLTGELFF.

In its sample, this clone was seen once. The chain recombines TRBV5-8 with TRBJ2-7; 7 nucleotides match TRBD1. Per germline, CDR1 SGHTS and CDR2 YDEGEE. The CDR3 loop spans 15 amino acids. V dropped 6 bases and J dropped 3; count of bases not matched to a gene: 12. The CDR3 protein is CASNQVRQGDYEQYF. The CDR3 DNA sequence: TGTGCCAGCAACCAAGTTCGACAGGGCGACTACGAGCAGTACTTC.

V and J are TRBV11-1 and TRBJ2-7, with 9 nucleotides matching TRBD1. Germline CDR1 reads SGHAT; CDR2 reads FQDESV (reference sequence). With V trimmed by 4 bases and J by 3 bases, 7 bases remained unmatched. The CDR3 has 15 amino acids. CDR3 loop: CASSSPGTGNYEQYF. CDR3 DNA: TGTGCCAGCAGCTCTCCCGGGACAGGGAACTACGAGCAGTACTTC.

The J gene is TRBJ2-7, the V gene TRBV28; TRBD1 aligns across 7 bases. Germline assignment: CDR1 MDHEN and CDR2 SYDVKM. The CDR3 spans 21 residues. Trimming removed 2 bases from V and 4 bases from J; junction bases left unmatched: 26. The CDR3 is CASSLPLPPNDRASSWYEQYF. CDR3 DNA: TGTGCCAGCAGTTTACCCTTACCGCCTAACGACAGGGCTTCAAGTTGGTACGAGCAGTACTTC.

This sequence joins TRBV28 and TRBJ2-1; 12 bases match TRBD2. Germline V gives CDR1 MDHEN, CDR2 SYDVKM. V was clipped by 6 bases and J by 6 bases; unmatched bases: 6. CDR3 size: 15 residues. CDR3 DNA: TGTGCCAGCAGGACTAGCGGGAGAGCGGGCAATGAGCAGTTCTTC. Residues: CASRTSGRAGNEQFF.

The gene calls are TRBV5-1 and TRBJ2-1; D remains ambiguous. Trimming stripped 5 bases from V and 2 bases from J, with 8 bases between. The CDR3 is made up of 13 amino acids. CDR1 and CDR2 (germline): SGHRS, YFSETQ. The CDR3 DNA follows: TGCGCCAGCAGTCACCCTACCTACAATGAGCAGTTCTTC. Protein: CASSHPTYNEQFF.

V is TRBV5-8 and J is TRBJ1-2, with 9 bases matching TRBD1. Trimming took 3 bases from V and 5 from J; bases not matched to a gene: 11. The CDR3 is made up of 16 amino acids. Germline assignment: CDR1 SGHTS and CDR2 YDEGEE. CDR3 coding DNA: TGTGCCAGCAGCTCACCCGTGAGGACAGGGGTGTATGGCTACACCTTC. Translated, it gives CASSSPVRTGVYGYTF.

This clone occurred a few times. Other nucleotide sequences in the sample specify the same CDR3. The J gene is TRBJ1-1, the V gene TRBV4-3; D ambiguous. Per germline, CDR1 LGHNA and CDR2 YSLEER. Trimming removed 1 base from V and 1 base from J, with 10 bases in between. The CDR3 consists of 15 residues. The CDR3 sequence: CASSQAPERNTEAFF. CDR3 coding DNA: TGCGCCAGCAGCCAAGCCCCTGAGCGGAACACTGAAGCTTTCTTT.

The chain uses TRBV27 and TRBJ2-7, with D hard to call. The length of the CDR3 is 15 residues. The V gene's germline CDR1 is MNHEY and CDR2 SMNVEV (reference sequence). V was pared by 3 bases and J by 4 bases, with 16 bases between. CDR3 protein: CASSFLHSPLYEQYF. For the CDR3, the DNA is TGTGCCAGCAGTTTTTTGCATTCTCCCTTGTACGAGCAGTACTTC.